In its sample, the clone carrying this T cell receptor beta chain was seen once. The antigen is undetermined. They built TCR cDNA with 5'RACE template switching, a step that put in a universal primer site and UMIs. In TCRdb, the 5' RACE reads were re-called with MiXCR into one record per CDR3 protein. The table shows a few hundred thousand distinct CDR3 sequences, with less than 20% occurring only once. This entry is derived from a study of T cells after yellow fever vaccination. Overall study results and limits: Only a minor proportion of clonotypes was detected across both CD4 and CD8 compartments. Booster samples showed a return of most primary-vaccination clones (around 96% CD4, about 88% CD8). Researchers cautioned that FACS-sorted repertoires could harbor abundant clonotypes contaminating from the bulk population.

Sequencing used PBMCs, obtained roughly 5 days after the first yellow fever vaccination. The clonotype originates from a man aged 18 to 29 who received the YFV17D yellow fever vaccine.

The CDR3 coding sequence is TGCAGTGCCCCCAAGCCTGCAGTCGGGATGTACGAGCAGTACTTC. Translation: CSAPKPAVGMYEQYF. V gene TRBV20-1 combines with J gene TRBJ2-7, with D maybe TRBD2 (5 bases). V lost 6 bases to trimming and J lost 4 bases, with 22 bases between them. This CDR3 spans 15 amino acids. Germline V gene lookup returns CDR1 DFQATT and CDR2 SNEGSKA (reference sequence).